The clone carrying this TCR beta chain was found many times. The sample originates from a study of regulatory T cells in long-lasting Graves disease. Study information: Antithyroid drug exposure in newly diagnosed Graves' patients had lasted under 3 months.

The length of the CDR3 is 14 residues. V was pared by 1 base and J by 3 bases, with 9 bases between. Germline V gene sequence: CDR1 SGHNT, CDR2 YENEEA. This sample's time point: newly diagnosed GD, antithyroid drugs for less than 3 months. PBMC-derived RNA was used for the TCR library. Relying on iRepertoire HTBI primers and Arm-PCR of CDR3 regions, the team built TCR beta libraries. TCRdb reanalysed the multiplex PCR reads using MiXCR and keeps one entry per CDR3 protein. The sample lists a few hundred thousand distinct CDR3 sequences, roughly 15% occurring once. This same sample was also part of a study on T cells in Graves' hyperthyroidism and ophthalmopathy. Per that study: Using the HTBI primer set, a first-round RT-PCR was run on the TCR CDR3. In the analysis, a 13 V-J model separated ophthalmopathy from stable hyperthyroidism.

The sample in question was peripheral blood mononuclear cells (PBMCs), obtained at new diagnosis, from a patient treated with antithyroid drugs. The sequence derives from a woman aged 40-49 years with Graves disease. The V and J genes are TRBV11-3 and TRBJ2-5; no reliable D call. The CDR3 coding sequence is TGTGCCAGCAGCTTAGGGAATTCTGAAGAGACCCAGTACTTC. Translating it yields CASSLGNSEETQYF.